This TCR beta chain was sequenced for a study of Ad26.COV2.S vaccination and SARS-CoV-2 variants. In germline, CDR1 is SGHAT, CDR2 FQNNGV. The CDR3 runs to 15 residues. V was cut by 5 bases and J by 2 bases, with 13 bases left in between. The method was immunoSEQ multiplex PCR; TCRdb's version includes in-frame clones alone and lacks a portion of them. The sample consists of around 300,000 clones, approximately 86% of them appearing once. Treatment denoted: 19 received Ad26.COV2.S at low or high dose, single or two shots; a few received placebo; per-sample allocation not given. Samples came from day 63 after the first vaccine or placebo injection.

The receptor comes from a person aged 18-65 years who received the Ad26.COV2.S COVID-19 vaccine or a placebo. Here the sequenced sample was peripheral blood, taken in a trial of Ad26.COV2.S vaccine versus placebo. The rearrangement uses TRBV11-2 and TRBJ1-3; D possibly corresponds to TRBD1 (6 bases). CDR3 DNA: TGTGCCAGCAGCGGGAGCAGGGGACCTGGAAACACCATATATTTT. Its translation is CASSGSRGPGNTIYF.